The rows below give T cell receptor beta chains drawn from one sample of a study of monozygotic twins with cystic fibrosis. Clones were read by immunoSEQ multiplex PCR, and TCRdb kept only the in-frame ones, dropping some. The table records 30,000 to 35,000 clones, roughly three fifths of them present only once. The sequenced material came from blood. These receptor sequences come from a girl aged 10-17 years with cystic fibrosis. The CDR3 runs from the conserved cysteine through the conserved F or W. The D gene is left open where the match is weak. Size is stated for part of the rows, as once, few or many counts, or as a class when the clone is expanded.

D,J,V,size,length,DNA,CDR3
NA,TRBJ1-5,TRBV7-8,NA,15,TGTGCCAGCAGCCCTGTTGGGCCGAGCAATCAGCCCCAGCATTTT,CASSPVGPSNQPQHF
TRBD2,TRBJ2-1,TRBV5-8,once,16,TGTGCCAGCAGCTTGACGGGAGGACATACCTACAATGAGCAGTTCTTC,CASSLTGGHTYNEQFF
NA,TRBJ2-7,TRBV2,NA,15,TGTGCCAGCACCCCGGGGGGGACAGGGTACTACGAGCAGTACTTC,CASTPGGTGYYEQYF
TRBD2,TRBJ2-1,TRBV7-9,NA,14,TGTGCCAGCAGCTTAGTATCGGTTAGCGGGAGAGAGTTCTTC,CASSLVSVSGREFF
TRBD2,TRBJ2-1,TRBV11-2,NA,14,TGTGCCAGCAGCATTAGCGGGAGAGGGTATGAGCAGTTCTTC,CASSISGRGYEQFF
NA,TRBJ2-5,TRBV18,NA,12,TGTGCCAGCTCACACCCCCAAGAGACCCAGTACTTC,CASSHPQETQYF
NA,TRBJ2-5,TRBV7-7,NA,13,TGTGCCAGCAGCCAGCGCAACGAGGAGACCCAGTACTTC,CASSQRNEETQYF
TRBD2,TRBJ2-5,TRBV7-2,once,12,TGTGCCAGCAGCACTAGCGGAGAGACCCAGTACTTC,CASSTSGETQYF
NA,TRBJ1-2,TRBV7-9,NA,11,TGTGCCAGCAGCTCGGGATATGGCTACACCTTC,CASSSGYGYTF
TRBD1,TRBJ1-4,TRBV7-9,NA,16,TGTGCCAGCAGCTTGAACTTGGGACAGGGTGGTGAAAAACTGTTTTTT,CASSLNLGQGGEKLFF
NA,TRBJ1-1,TRBV4-1,NA,14,TGCGCCAGCAGAAGGAACAGGGTGAACACTGAAGCTTTCTTT,CASRRNRVNTEAFF
NA,TRBJ1-1,TRBV19,NA,14,TGTGCCAGTAGTATAGATCCATTGTACACTGAAGCTTTCTTT,CASSIDPLYTEAFF
NA,TRBJ2-7,TRBV7-9,NA,16,TGTGCCAGCAGCGCGGGTAGGAGTCAGGACTACTACGAGCAGTACTTC,CASSAGRSQDYYEQYF
NA,TRBJ1-2,TRBV30,NA,14,TGTGCCTGGATACCCGTTGCCACAGGGTATGGCTACACCTTC,CAWIPVATGYGYTF
TRBD2,TRBJ2-2,TRBV9,NA,15,TGTGCCAGCGAATCCGGACTAGCGAACACCGGGGAGCTGTTTTTT,CASESGLANTGELFF
NA,TRBJ2-3,TRBV5-1,NA,15,TGCGCCAGCAGCCCCTGGGCCGGACCCACAGATACGCAGTATTTT,CASSPWAGPTDTQYF
NA,TRBJ2-3,TRBV11-3,once,13,TGTGCCAGCAGCCTCATGAGGGCAGATACGCAGTATTTT,CASSLMRADTQYF
TRBD1,TRBJ2-7,TRBV19,NA,14,TGTGCCAGTAGTATAAACAGGGGAACCGACGAGCAGTACTTC,CASSINRGTDEQYF
TRBD2,TRBJ2-3,TRBV14,once,23,TGTGCCAGCAGCCAAGAAGACCCGATTACTCTAGCGGGAGGGCCAACACCCACAGATACGCAGTATTTT,CASSQEDPITLAGGPTPTDTQYF
NA,TRBJ2-5,TRBV7-2,NA,15,TGTGCCAGCAGCCCCCCCTGGACCGAGGGGGAGACCCAGTACTTC,CASSPPWTEGETQYF
NA,TRBJ1-3,TRBV29-1,NA,12,TGCAGCGTTGTCCAGGCTGGAAACACCATATATTTT,CSVVQAGNTIYF
TRBD1,TRBJ1-4,TRBV5-4,few,14,TGTGCCAGCAGCAGGACAGGGGGTAATGAAAAACTGTTTTTT,CASSRTGGNEKLFF
NA,TRBJ1-1,TRBV4-2,few,12,TGTGCCAGCAGCCGCGGGCAGAGAGAAGCTTTCTTT,CASSRGQREAFF
NA,TRBJ2-1,TRBV5-6,NA,13,TGTGCCAGCAGCCTGGTCGGGGCCAATGAGCAGTTCTTC,CASSLVGANEQFF
TRBD1,TRBJ2-7,TRBV2,NA,11,TGTGCCAGCATGTCAGGGGGCGAGCAGTACTTC,CASMSGGEQYF
NA,TRBJ2-6,TRBV9,once,17,TGTGCCAGCAGCGTAGTAGATGTCGGGTCATCGGCCAACGTCCTGACTTTC,CASSVVDVGSSANVLTF
TRBD2,TRBJ2-5,TRBV2,NA,16,TGTGCCAGCAGTTCCTTAGCGGGAGGGGGCCAAGAGACCCAGTACTTC,CASSSLAGGGQETQYF
NA,TRBJ2-5,TRBV7-2,NA,14,TGTGCCAGCAGCTTATCGGCGGGACAAGAGACCCAGTACTTC,CASSLSAGQETQYF
TRBD1,TRBJ1-4,TRBV9,NA,19,TGTGCCAGCAGCACATCCCCCGCAGGGACAGGGGGCGCGAGGGAAAAACTGTTTTTT,CASSTSPAGTGGAREKLFF
TRBD1,TRBJ1-3,TRBV5-1,few,16,TGCGCCAGCAGCTTGGCCGACAGGGGGTCTGGAAACACCATATATTTT,CASSLADRGSGNTIYF
NA,TRBJ2-7,TRBV19,NA,11,TGTGCCAGTAGTATATATGACGAGCAGTACTTC,CASSIYDEQYF
TRBD1,TRBJ1-5,TRBV5-8,NA,14,TGTGCCAGCAGCTTTAGACAGGGAGATCAGCCCCAGCATTTT,CASSFRQGDQPQHF
NA,TRBJ1-2,TRBV5-5,once,13,TGTGCCAGCAAAGACCCCTTGACGCCCGGCTACACCTTC,CASKDPLTPGYTF
NA,TRBJ1-3,TRBV5-4,NA,15,TGTGCCAGCAGCTCCCTGGGGGACTCTGGAAACACCATATATTTT,CASSSLGDSGNTIYF
NA,TRBJ1-2,TRBV7-2,NA,13,TGTGCCAGCAGTCTCCCCCAGGGATTCGGCTACACCTTC,CASSLPQGFGYTF
NA,TRBJ2-1,TRBV4-3,NA,14,TGCGCCAGCAGCCAAGATATCACCCAAGAGTTTCGGTTCTTC,CASSQDITQEFRFF
NA,TRBJ1-2,TRBV19,once,12,TGTGCCAGTAGACAGAGGGACTATGGCTACACCTTC,CASRQRDYGYTF
TRBD1,TRBJ2-2,TRBV4-3,NA,13,TGCGCCAGCAGCCCACAGGGGTACGGGGAGCTGTTTTTT,CASSPQGYGELFF
NA,TRBJ1-4,TRBV9,NA,15,TGTGCCAGCAACGAACAAGGGGGGGATAATGAAAAACTGTTTTTT,CASNEQGGDNEKLFF
TRBD1,TRBJ2-3,TRBV7-2,NA,15,TGTGCCAGCAGCCCGGACAGGCCCGGTTCGGATACGCAGTATTTT,CASSPDRPGSDTQYF